Below, 14 T cell receptor beta chains from the same sample are listed, as sequenced in a study of T cell repertoires in cytomegalovirus infection. TCRdb re-called the reads with MiXCR, one entry per CDR3 protein. The data show about 140,000 distinct CDR3 sequences, under 8% seen once. Specimen: PBMCs. Receptors originate from a human donor in good health (CMV status not recorded). Some clones in this sample may be carry-over from other donors' samples.

The J gene is TRBJ1-6, the V gene TRBV7-9; a possible D gene is TRBD1 (5 bases). V lost 4 bases, J lost 8 bases, and 18 bases lay in between. Per the germline V gene, CDR1 is SEHNR and CDR2 is FQNEAQ (reference sequence). This CDR3 comprises 16 residues. The CDR3 loop reads CASSSSWGRGDSPLHF. CDR3 DNA: TGTGCCAGCAGCTCCTCCTGGGGAAGAGGGGATTCACCCCTCCACTTT.

This clonotype was detected ten times or more. V usage is TRBV7-8 and J usage is TRBJ2-3; 7 bases map to TRBD1. The junction had 2 bases not matched to a gene; V was cut back by 1 base and J by 1 base. This CDR3 has 15 residues. Germline assignment: CDR1 SGHVS and CDR2 FQNEAQ. The CDR3 protein is CASSLEGQGTDTQYF. The CDR3 nucleotides are TGTGCCAGCAGCTTAGAAGGACAGGGCACAGATACGCAGTATTTT.

This clonotype showed up many times. The CDR3: CASSSGHPNYGYTF. For the CDR3, the DNA is TGTGCCAGCAGCTCCGGACACCCTAACTATGGCTACACCTTC. The chain couples TRBV7-2 to TRBJ1-2, with D maybe TRBD1 (5 bases). Trimming took off 4 bases at V and 0 bases at J, with 9 bases between the two ends. Germline CDR1 SGHTA, CDR2 FQGNSA. The CDR3 contains 14 residues.

This clonotype was seen a few times. The chain joins TRBV19 to TRBJ2-3; 7 bases are shared with TRBD2. The germline V gene has CDR1 LNHDA and CDR2 SQIVND (reference sequence). After removal of 0 bases from V and 1 base from J, the junction contained 7 bases not matched to a gene. This CDR3 comprises 17 residues. The CDR3: CASSIDRLADGTDTQYF. DNA of the CDR3: TGTGCCAGTAGTATAGATCGCCTAGCGGATGGCACAGATACGCAGTATTTT.

This clonotype was seen more than once but under ten times. The rearrangement uses TRBV6-1 and TRBJ2-6; D is undetermined. V was shortened by 0 bases and J by 0 bases, with 6 bases between the two germline ends. Germline CDR1 reads MNHNS; CDR2 reads SASEGT. The CDR3 spans 16 residues. CDR3 DNA: TGTGCCAGCAGTGAAGCGCCAGGCTCTGGGGCCAACGTCCTGACTTTC. Residues: CASSEAPGSGANVLTF.

Only a few counts were recorded for this clonotype. V gene TRBV5-4 combines with J gene TRBJ2-1, with TRBD2 matching 7 bases. Germline loops: CDR1 SGHNT, CDR2 YYREEE (reference sequence). The CDR3 runs 15 residues. V was clipped by 2 bases and J by 3 bases; unmatched bases: 5. The CDR3 reads CASSFRTRLYNEQFF. The DNA for the CDR3 is TGTGCCAGCAGCTTCAGGACTAGGCTCTACAATGAGCAGTTCTTC.

This clonotype was seen repeatedly, ten times or more. This chain's CDR3 is CSVGRGGSYGYTF. CDR3 DNA: TGCAGCGTGGGTAGAGGAGGATCCTATGGCTACACCTTC. The gene calls are TRBV29-1 and TRBJ1-2, with no clear D. Trimming removed 6 bases from V and 4 bases from J, with 15 bases in between. The CDR3 covers 13 residues. CDR1 is SQVTM and CDR2 is ANQGSEA in the germline V gene. Based on the CDR3 plus reference TRBV29-1 and TRBJ1-2, the full variable domain is SAVISQKPSRDICQRGTSLTIQCQVDSQVTMMFWYRQQPGQSLTLIATANQGSEATYESGFVIDKFPISRPNLTFSTLTVSNMSPEDSSIYLCSVGRGGSYGYTFGSGTRLTVV.

This clonotype was recorded a few times. CDR3 bases: TGTGCCAGCAGTGGACAAACCGGGGAGCTGTTTTTT. Protein: CASSGQTGELFF. The chain has TRBV6-6 and TRBJ2-2; tentative D call: TRBD1 (5 bases). This CDR3 is 12 amino acids long. From germline, CDR1 is MNHNY and CDR2 SVGAGI (reference sequence). Trimming cost V 5 bases and J 5 bases, with 6 bases left between them.

This clonotype was observed at least ten times. V and J are TRBV28 and TRBJ1-2; a possible D gene is TRBD1 (5 bases). V shed 1 base and J shed 4 bases, with 13 bases lying between them. The V gene's germline CDR1 is MDHEN and CDR2 SYDVKM. This CDR3 spans 15 amino acids. The CDR3 DNA reads as TGTGCCAGCAGTTTATTTGGGGGAAGGAGCTATGGCTACACCTTC. It codes for CASSLFGGRSYGYTF.

This clonotype was counted at least ten times. J is TRBJ2-7 and V is TRBV7-2; weak D call: TRBD2 (5 bases). Trimming removed 2 bases at V and 3 bases at J, with 8 bases between. The V gene's germline CDR1 is SGHTA and CDR2 FQGNSA. This CDR3 is built from 13 residues. CDR3 DNA: TGTGCCAGCAGCTTATCGGGGAACTACGAGCAGTACTTC. It specifies CASSLSGNYEQYF.

V usage is TRBV2 and J usage is TRBJ2-7; D uncertain. The CDR3 has 13 residues. The V and J ends lost 8 bases and 2 bases respectively, with 13 bases between them. Germline V gene lookup returns CDR1 SNHLY and CDR2 FYNNEI. The CDR3 coding sequence is TGTGCCAGCTTAACCGACGGAGCCTACGAGCAGTACTTC. Protein product: CASLTDGAYEQYF. The complete variable domain, with remaining parts taken from reference TRBV2 and TRBJ2-7, reads EPEVTQTPSHQVTQMGQEVILRCVPISNHLYFYWYRQILGQKVEFLVSFYNNEISEKSEIFDDQFSVERPDGSNFTLKIRSTKLEDSAMYFCASLTDGAYEQYFGPGTRLTVT.

This chain connects TRBV28 to TRBJ2-7, with D perhaps being TRBD1 or TRBD2 (5 bases each). The CDR3 is 15 amino acids. The V end was cut by 4 bases, the J end by 5 bases, with 18 bases between. Germline V gene sequence: CDR1 MDHEN, CDR2 SYDVKM. DNA for the CDR3: TGTGCCAGCAGTTCCCGCGGAGTTTGGGGGAACGAGCAGTACTTC. This codes for CASSSRGVWGNEQYF.

The V and J genes are TRBV20-1 and TRBJ2-5; perhaps TRBD1 as D (7 bases). CDR1 is DFQATT and CDR2 is SNEGSKA in the germline V gene (reference sequence). The CDR3 sequence is 16 residues long. The V end lost 6 bases, the J end lost 1 base, and 21 bases lay between the germline ends. CDR3 in DNA: TGCAGTGCCACTAGCAATTGGGACAGCACCCAAGAGACCCAGTACTTC. This codes for CSATSNWDSTQETQYF.

Ten or more counts support this clonotype. V gene TRBV7-6 combines with J gene TRBJ1-1, with unresolved D. The CDR3 is 13 residues long. Per the germline V gene, CDR1 is SGHVS and CDR2 is FNYEAQ. Between the trimmed V and J ends, which lost 3 bases and 1 base, there was a span of 6 bases. The CDR3 DNA follows: TGTGCCAGCAGCTTTGGATCGAACACTGAAGCTTTCTTT. Its translation: CASSFGSNTEAFF.